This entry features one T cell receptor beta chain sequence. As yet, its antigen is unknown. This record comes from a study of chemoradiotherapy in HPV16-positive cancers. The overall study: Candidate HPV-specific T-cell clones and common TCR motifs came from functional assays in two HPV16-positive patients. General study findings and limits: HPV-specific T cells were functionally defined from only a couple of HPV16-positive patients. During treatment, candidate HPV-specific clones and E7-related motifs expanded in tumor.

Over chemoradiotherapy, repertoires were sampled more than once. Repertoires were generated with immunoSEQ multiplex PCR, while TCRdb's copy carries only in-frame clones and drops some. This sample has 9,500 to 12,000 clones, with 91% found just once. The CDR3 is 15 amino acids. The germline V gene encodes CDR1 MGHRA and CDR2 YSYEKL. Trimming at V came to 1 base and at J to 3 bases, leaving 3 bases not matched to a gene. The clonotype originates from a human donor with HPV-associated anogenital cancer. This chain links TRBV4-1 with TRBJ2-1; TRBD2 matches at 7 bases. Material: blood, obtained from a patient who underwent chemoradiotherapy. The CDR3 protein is CASSQGLAFYNEQFF. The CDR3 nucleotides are TGCGCCAGCAGCCAAGGACTAGCATTCTACAATGAGCAGTTCTTC.